This is a list of T cell receptor beta chains from one sample in a study of cytomegalovirus exposure and HLA in healthy donors. Clones were read by immunoSEQ multiplex PCR, and TCRdb kept only the in-frame ones, dropping some. The table shows tens of thousands of clones, with 60% to 80% occurring only once. The sample taken for sequencing was PBMCs. These receptors were taken from a man aged 35 to 55 in good health and CMV-seronegative. Each CDR3 is given with its conserved first and last residue. D genes are given only for firm matches. Clone size is given for some rows only: seen once, a few or many times, or a class if the clone is expanded.

clone size	D gene	CDR3 length	J gene	V gene	CDR3 protein	CDR3 DNA
once	TRBD1	13	TRBJ1-1	TRBV19	CASSIAGGIEAFF	TGTGCCAGTAGTATTGCAGGGGGCATTGAAGCTTTCTTT
few	.	15	TRBJ2-2	TRBV7-9	CASSRGPSNTGELFF	TGTGCCAGCAGCCGAGGGCCTTCGAACACCGGGGAGCTGTTTTTT
.	TRBD2	13	TRBJ2-1	TRBV30	CAWSRGGDNEQFF	TGTGCCTGGAGCCGCGGGGGGGACAATGAGCAGTTCTTC
.	.	13	TRBJ2-2	TRBV5-1	CASSVGTTGELFF	TGCGCCAGCAGCGTCGGGACAACCGGGGAGCTGTTTTTT
.	TRBD1	15	TRBJ2-7	TRBV18	CASSEDRGQPYEQYF	TGTGCCAGCTCAGAGGACAGGGGCCAACCCTACGAGCAGTACTTC
.	.	16	TRBJ1-5	TRBV4-1	CASSQEGTRRDQPQHF	TGCGCCAGCAGCCAAGAAGGCACGAGGAGGGATCAGCCCCAGCATTTT
.	TRBD1	15	TRBJ2-3	TRBV10-3	CAISSGTGEADTQYF	TGTGCCATCAGTTCCGGGACAGGGGAAGCAGATACGCAGTATTTT
few	TRBD2	15	TRBJ2-3	TRBV5-4	CASSRRGGRTDTQYF	TGTGCCAGCAGCCGCCGGGGCGGGAGGACAGATACGCAGTATTTT
.	.	11	TRBJ2-1	TRBV19	CATKTGLKQFF	TGTGCCACCAAAACAGGCCTTAAGCAGTTCTTC
.	TRBD1	15	TRBJ2-7	TRBV2	CASRRGTGDSYEQYF	TGTGCCAGCAGGCGGGGGACAGGGGACTCCTACGAGCAGTACTTC
once	TRBD1	10	TRBJ1-2	TRBV28	CATGGYGYTF	TGTGCCACAGGGGGCTATGGCTACACCTTC
.	.	16	TRBJ1-1	TRBV5-6	CASSLGWPSPNTEAFF	TGTGCCAGCAGCTTGGGGTGGCCATCTCCGAACACTGAAGCTTTCTTT
.	.	15	TRBJ2-3	TRBV5-6	CASSSADWNTDTQYF	TGTGCCAGCAGCTCTGCGGACTGGAACACAGATACGCAGTATTTT
.	TRBD1	13	TRBJ1-5	TRBV7-2	CASSSSQGVPQHF	TGTGCCAGCAGCTCGAGCCAGGGGGTTCCCCAGCATTTT
.	TRBD1	17	TRBJ1-5	TRBV19	CASSIRGQEYSNQPQHF	TGTGCCAGTAGTATTCGGGGACAGGAGTATAGCAATCAGCCCCAGCATTTT
.	TRBD1	14	TRBJ1-5	TRBV13	CASSRTGSNQPQHF	TGTGCCAGCAGCCGGACAGGGAGCAATCAGCCCCAGCATTTT
.	TRBD2	15	TRBJ2-7	TRBV2	CASSVKVAGFVEQYF	TGTGCCAGCAGTGTTAAGGTAGCGGGGTTCGTCGAGCAGTACTTC
.	TRBD1	14	TRBJ1-1	TRBV19	CATQKDRARAEAFF	TGTGCCACCCAGAAGGACAGGGCTAGGGCTGAAGCTTTCTTT
.	TRBD1	15	TRBJ2-7	TRBV18	CASSLDRGKLYEQYF	TGTGCCAGCTCGCTCGACAGGGGTAAACTTTACGAGCAGTACTTC
.	TRBD1	14	TRBJ1-5	TRBV29-1	CSVGGRGSNQPQHF	TGCAGCGTTGGGGGCAGGGGGTCCAATCAGCCCCAGCATTTT
.	TRBD2	15	TRBJ2-1	TRBV10-1	CASSTGTSGTNEQFF	TGCGCCAGCAGTACCGGGACTAGCGGAACCAATGAGCAGTTCTTC
once	.	14	TRBJ2-7	TRBV7-8	CASGLGGDLYEQYF	TGTGCCAGCGGTTTAGGGGGGGATCTCTACGAGCAGTACTTC
.	.	17	TRBJ1-2	TRBV7-2	CASSLNAGILTNYGYTF	TGTGCCAGCAGCTTAAACGCAGGGATTTTAACTAACTATGGCTACACCTTC
.	TRBD2	15	TRBJ2-1	TRBV19	CASANLADLYNEQFF	TGTGCCAGTGCAAACCTAGCGGACCTGTACAATGAGCAGTTCTTC
.	TRBD2	14	TRBJ2-2	TRBV2	CASRLRGYTGELFF	TGTGCCAGCAGATTGCGGGGGTACACCGGGGAGCTGTTTTTT
.	TRBD1	15	TRBJ2-2	TRBV6-5	CASSRGQGASGELFF	TGTGCCAGCAGTCGTGGACAGGGGGCGAGCGGGGAGCTGTTTTTT
.	.	15	TRBJ1-1	TRBV25-1	CASSEGGGRNTEAFF	TGTGCCAGCAGTGAGGGCGGGGGGAGGAACACTGAAGCTTTCTTT
.	.	16	TRBJ2-1	TRBV27	CASTPGGAQSYNEQFF	TGTGCCAGCACCCCAGGTGGGGCTCAGTCCTACAATGAGCAGTTCTTC
.	.	13	TRBJ2-2	TRBV6-1	CASKPGGTGELFF	TGTGCCAGCAAACCGGGTGGCACCGGGGAGCTGTTTTTT
.	TRBD1	16	TRBJ2-5	TRBV30	CAWSVLAGGSGETQYF	TGTGCCTGGAGTGTACTGGCAGGGGGATCGGGGGAGACCCAGTACTTC